The 31 T cell receptor beta chains below come from one sample, sequenced in a study of T-cell memory formation after mild COVID-19. TCRdb reprocessed the 5' RACE reads with MiXCR, giving one entry per CDR3 protein. Seen here are fewer than 400,000 distinct CDR3 sequences, 10% to 15% observed once, and the top ten hold roughly 23%. Sequenced material: PBMCs or a T cell subset sorted from them (not recorded which). These receptors came from a man younger than 35 who had mild COVID-19 (a few samples of this study predate the infection). Cell type and time point are not known.

The chain is built from TRBV6-2 or TRBV6-3 and TRBJ1-5; the match to TRBD1 covers 8 bases. The CDR3 spans 13 residues. V gave up 4 bases and J gave up 6 bases; unmatched junction bases: 2. Germline CDR1 MNHEY, CDR2 SVGEGT. CDR3 DNA sequence: TGTGCCAGCAGTTGGACAGGGCTTCAGCCCCAGCATTTT. This codes for CASSWTGLQPQHF.

This chain uses TRBV7-2 with TRBJ1-1; D is undetermined. The germline V gene encodes CDR1 SGHTA and CDR2 FQGNSA. The V gene lost 1 base and the J gene lost 3 bases, with 9 bases spanning the gap. The CDR3 contains 14 residues. CDR3 protein: CASSLGVGYTEAFF. The CDR3 DNA reads as TGTGCCAGCAGCTTAGGGGTAGGGTACACTGAAGCTTTCTTT. Combining the CDR3 with reference TRBV7-2 and TRBJ1-1 gives the whole variable domain GAGVSQSPSNKVTEKGKDVELRCDPISGHTALYWYRQSLGQGLEFLIYFQGNSAPDKSGLPSDRFSAERTGGSVSTLTIQRTQQEDSAVYLCASSLGVGYTEAFFGQGTRLTVV.

In its sample, this clonotype was seen a few times. The genes are TRBV6-6 and TRBJ2-1; TRBD2 matches at 8 bases. The V and J ends lost 4 bases and 9 bases, in that order; junction bases with no gene match: 14. The germline V gene has CDR1 MNHNY and CDR2 SVGAGI (reference sequence). The CDR3 is 16 amino acids. The CDR3 spells CASSWVAGRFPSEQFF. In nucleotides, the CDR3 is TGTGCCAGCAGTTGGGTAGCGGGGCGCTTTCCCTCTGAGCAGTTCTTC.

CDR3 sequence (DNA): TGTGCCAGCAGCTTAGAAACTGGGGTCCACGAGCAGTACGTC. This gives the protein CASSLETGVHEQYV. This chain joins TRBV7-3 and TRBJ2-7, with D hard to call. CDR1 is SGHTA and CDR2 is FQGTGA in the germline V gene. V was trimmed by 2 bases and J by 5 bases, leaving 13 bases between them. The CDR3 contains 14 residues.

This clonotype occurred a few times. This rearrangement joins TRBV9 to TRBJ2-7, with a tentative D call TRBD2 (6 bases). V gave up 4 bases and J gave up 3 bases, with 11 bases separating them. This CDR3 has 13 residues. Germline CDR1 is SGDLS and CDR2 is YYNGEE. In DNA form, the CDR3 reads TGTGCCAGCAGCCGCGGGGATTTCTACGAGCAGTACTTC. Translating gives CASSRGDFYEQYF.

This clonotype was seen a handful of times. The chain links TRBV27 to TRBJ2-7, with D uncertain. Between the trimmed V and J ends, which lost 7 bases and 6 bases, there was a span of 10 bases. Germline V gives CDR1 MNHEY, CDR2 SMNVEV (reference sequence). The CDR3 is 11 amino acids. CDR3: CASIPGREQYF. CDR3 in DNA: TGTGCCAGCATCCCGGGCCGCGAGCAGTACTTC.

This clonotype was seen a handful of times. The rearrangement links TRBV20-1 to TRBJ1-4; 7 bases are a match to TRBD1. Germline V CDR1 and CDR2: DFQATT, SNEGSKA (reference sequence). V was clipped by 5 bases and J by 8 bases; unmatched bases: 8. The CDR3 spans 13 residues. The CDR3 DNA sequence: TGCAGTGCTGGGACAGACCGGGACGAAAAACTGTTTTTT. This encodes CSAGTDRDEKLFF.

The sample holds a few counts of this clonotype. V usage is TRBV5-1 and J usage is TRBJ1-5; D remains unclear. The CDR3 consists of 16 residues. Per germline, CDR1 SGHRS and CDR2 YFSETQ. The V end lost 4 bases, the J end lost 1 base, and 15 bases lay between the germline ends. This CDR3 is CASSPGPRESNQPQHF. In DNA, the CDR3 is TGCGCCAGCAGCCCAGGTCCCCGGGAGAGCAATCAGCCCCAGCATTTT.

The chain uses TRBV28 and TRBJ2-2, with D possibly being TRBD1 (5 bases). The CDR3 sequence is 15 residues long. V was clipped by 8 bases and J by 2 bases, with 15 bases between them. CDR1 is MDHEN and CDR2 is SYDVKM in the germline V gene. The CDR3: CASALRQGNTGELFF. CDR3 nucleotide sequence: TGTGCCAGCGCTTTAAGGCAGGGAAACACCGGGGAGCTGTTTTTT.

This clonotype was detected a few times. The chain combines TRBV12-3 or TRBV12-4 with TRBJ2-2; 9 bases are a match to TRBD2. The CDR3 length is 15 residues. J gave up 4 bases and V 5 bases, and 5 bases lay outside the gene matches. The CDR3 DNA reads TGTGCCAGCAGTACAGCGGGGGGACTCACCGGGGAGCTGTTTTTT. This codes for CASSTAGGLTGELFF.

The chain joins TRBV20-1 to TRBJ2-7; no definite D call. Germline CDR1 and CDR2: DFQATT and SNEGSKA (reference sequence). V gave up 1 base and J gave up 2 bases, with 12 bases separating them. The CDR3 spans 14 residues. The CDR3 is CSARAPIGAYEQYF. CDR3 coding DNA: TGCAGTGCTAGAGCCCCGATCGGAGCCTACGAGCAGTACTTC.

This clonotype came up many times. The gene calls are TRBV6-2 or TRBV6-3 and TRBJ2-1, with TRBD1 identical over 9 bases. The CDR3 sequence is 14 residues long. V was clipped by 4 bases and J by 6 bases; unmatched bases: 4. Germline V lookup: CDR1 MNHEY, CDR2 SVGEGT. The CDR3 is CASSSGTGINEQFF. As DNA, the CDR3 is TGTGCCAGCAGTTCCGGGACAGGGATCAATGAGCAGTTCTTC.

The chain employs TRBV30 and TRBJ2-3, with D possibly matching TRBD2 (7 bases). Germline CDR1 GTSNPN, CDR2 SVGIG (reference sequence). Trimming pared 2 bases from V and 3 bases from J, leaving 15 bases between. The CDR3 consists of 15 residues. CDR3 in amino acids: CAWSRGAVGTDTQYF. The CDR3 region has the DNA TGTGCCTGGAGTCGGGGGGCAGTTGGAACAGATACGCAGTATTTT.

This clonotype was counted ten times or more. This chain joins TRBV7-2 and TRBJ1-1; 7 bases are a match to TRBD1. This CDR3 is built from 13 residues. Per germline, CDR1 SGHTA and CDR2 FQGNSA. J was trimmed by 4 bases and V by 8 bases; bases with no gene match: 7. The CDR3 nucleotides are TGTGCCAGCTTAGGGTCAGGGGGCACTGAAGCTTTCTTT. This sequence encodes CASLGSGGTEAFF.

This clonotype was observed a few times. The V and J genes are TRBV4-2 and TRBJ2-3; 9 nucleotides align to TRBD1. Germline V gives CDR1 LGHNA, CDR2 YNFKEQ. This CDR3 contains 14 residues. The trim removed 6 bases at V and 2 bases at J, leaving 3 bases unmatched. CDR3 residues: CASSRTGATDTQYF. DNA of the CDR3: TGTGCCAGCAGTCGGACAGGGGCCACAGATACGCAGTATTTT.

The rearrangement links TRBV4-3 to TRBJ1-1; a possible D gene is TRBD1 (6 bases). V lost 7 bases and J 1 base, leaving 19 bases between the germline ends. The CDR3 spans 16 residues. Germline V CDR1 and CDR2: LGHNA, YSLEER. This CDR3 is CASTPAGGRENTEAFF. CDR3 bases: TGCGCCAGCACCCCGGCGGGGGGGCGTGAGAACACTGAAGCTTTCTTT.

This clonotype was found a few times. J is TRBJ2-6 and V is TRBV3-1; a possible D gene is TRBD1 (5 bases). The V end was cut by 5 bases, the J end by 1 base, with 9 bases between. This CDR3 is built from 15 residues. Germline V gene data show CDR1 as LGHDT and CDR2 as YNNKEL (reference sequence). The CDR3 nucleotides read TGTGCCAGCAGCATCAGGGCTTCTGGGGCCAACGTCCTGACTTTC. Encoded protein: CASSIRASGANVLTF. Drawing the rest from reference TRBV3-1 and TRBJ2-6, the complete variable domain is DTAVSQTPKYLVTQMGNDKSIKCEQNLGHDTMYWYKQDSKKFLKIMFSYNNKELIINETVPNRFSPKSPDKAHLNLHINSLELGDSAVYFCASSIRASGANVLTFGAGSRLTVL.

The chain carries TRBV7-9 and TRBJ1-3; perhaps TRBD1 as D (5 bases). This CDR3 comprises 14 residues. Germline V gene lookup returns CDR1 SEHNR and CDR2 FQNEAQ (reference sequence). V was pared by 3 bases and J by 3 bases, with 9 bases between. CDR3 amino acids: CASSFGQGGNTIYF. DNA of the CDR3: TGTGCCAGCAGCTTCGGCCAGGGTGGAAACACCATATATTTT.

This clonotype was found many times. The V gene is TRBV4-1, the J gene TRBJ1-1, with D unresolved. The CDR3 is made up of 15 amino acids. Germline V gene data show CDR1 as MGHRA and CDR2 as YSYEKL. V was pared by 0 bases and J by 3 bases, with 11 bases between. This chain's CDR3 is CASSQEVTGDTEAFF. The CDR3 nucleotides are TGCGCCAGCAGCCAAGAGGTGACCGGGGACACTGAAGCTTTCTTT.

In this sample, this clonotype turned up a few times. The chain carries TRBV12-5 and TRBJ2-3; unclear D gene. Deletions cut 3 bases from V and 5 bases from J, with 6 bases between. The length of the CDR3 is 12 residues. Germline V gene lookup returns CDR1 LGHNT and CDR2 FRNRAP. As DNA, the CDR3 is TGTGCTAGTGGTTTCGTAAGAGATACGCAGTATTTT. Translated, it gives CASGFVRDTQYF. Combining the CDR3 with reference TRBV12-5 and TRBJ2-3 gives the whole variable domain DARVTQTPRHKVTEMGQEVTMRCQPILGHNTVFWYRQTMMQGLELLAYFRNRAPLDDSGMPKDRFSAEMPDATLATLKIQPSEPRDSAVYFCASGFVRDTQYFGPGTRLTVL.

The rearrangement uses TRBV12-3 or TRBV12-4 and TRBJ2-5; perhaps D is TRBD1 or TRBD2 (6 bases each). CDR3 length: 14 residues. The germline V and J ends were trimmed by 8 bases and 2 bases, with 15 bases remaining between them. CDR3 loop: CASCESGAQETQYF. The CDR3 coding sequence is TGTGCCAGCTGCGAATCGGGGGCTCAAGAGACCCAGTACTTC.

This clonotype was observed at least ten times. The chain is built from TRBV7-6 and TRBJ1-1, with 9 bases fitting TRBD1. Germline CDR1 reads SGHVS; CDR2 reads FNYEAQ. V was clipped by 3 bases and J by 7 bases; unmatched bases: 9. This CDR3 comprises 15 residues. The CDR3: CASSFANRGLDEAFF. The CDR3 bases are TGTGCCAGCAGCTTCGCCAACAGGGGGCTTGATGAAGCTTTCTTT. Complete variable domain (other parts from reference TRBV7-6 and TRBJ1-1): GAGVSQSPRYKVTKRGQDVALRCDPISGHVSLYWYRQALGQGPEFLTYFNYEAQQDKSGLPNDRFSAERPEGSISTLTIQRTEQRDSAMYRCASSFANRGLDEAFFGQGTRLTVV.

The chain couples TRBV20-1 to TRBJ1-5; D uncertain. V lost 1 base and J lost 0, with 10 bases in between. This CDR3 is built from 15 residues. Germline lookup yields CDR1 DFQATT and CDR2 SNEGSKA (reference sequence). This CDR3 reads CSARGSDYSNQPQHF. CDR3 nucleotides: TGCAGTGCTAGAGGGAGTGACTATAGCAATCAGCCCCAGCATTTT.

This clonotype was found many times. V is TRBV6-5 and J is TRBJ1-2, with TRBD1 matching 8 bases. V was pared by 2 bases and J by 0 bases, with 8 bases of the junction left unmatched. CDR1 is MNHEY, CDR2 SVGAGI, per germline. The CDR3 consists of 17 residues. Here the CDR3 reads CASSYKRDRQANYGYTF. In DNA form, the CDR3 reads TGTGCCAGCAGTTACAAAAGGGACAGGCAAGCTAACTATGGCTACACCTTC.

This clonotype was picked up a small number of times. The CDR3 sequence is CASTSTGQRYGYTF. CDR3 nucleotide sequence: TGTGCCAGCACCTCGACGGGACAACGTTATGGCTACACCTTC. The chain links TRBV7-2 to TRBJ1-2, with TRBD1 as a possible D gene (6 bases). Looked up from germline, CDR1 is SGHTA and CDR2 is FQGNSA. Trimming stripped 7 bases from V and 5 bases from J, with 17 bases between. The length of the CDR3 is 14 residues.

This chain joins TRBV5-1 and TRBJ2-7; no firm D call. V was clipped by 0 bases and J by 1 base, with 11 bases between them. The CDR3 consists of 15 residues. The germline CDR1 and CDR2 sequences are SGHRS and YFSETQ. The CDR3 loop is CASSLVYRASYEQYF. The CDR3 DNA reads TGCGCCAGCAGCTTGGTGTACAGAGCGTCCTACGAGCAGTACTTC.

The V gene is TRBV7-6, the J gene TRBJ2-7; TRBD2 might be the D (6 bases). The CDR3 is 11 residues long. The V gene's germline CDR1 is SGHVS and CDR2 FNYEAQ. V lost 4 bases to trimming and J lost 7 bases, with 8 bases between them. The CDR3 region has the DNA TGTGCCAGCAGCTGGGCGGGGGAGCAGTACTTC. Protein product: CASSWAGEQYF.

This clonotype has just a few counts. The chain has TRBV7-8 and TRBJ2-5, with 8 bases aligning to TRBD2. The CDR3 covers 19 residues. CDR1 is SGHVS and CDR2 is FQNEAQ in the germline V gene. The V gene end was trimmed by 0 bases and the J gene end by 0 bases; junction bases not matched to a gene: 12. CDR3 bases: TGTGCCAGCAGCTTAGCGCGTTTCGGGGGGGCCTTCAACCAAGAGACCCAGTACTTC. Translation: CASSLARFGGAFNQETQYF. Looking up the rest from reference TRBV7-8 and TRBJ2-5 gives the full variable domain: GAGVSQSPRYKVAKRGQDVALRCDPISGHVSLFWYQQALGQGPEFLTYFQNEAQLDKSGLPSDRFFAERPEGSVSTLKIQRTQQEDSAVYLCASSLARFGGAFNQETQYFGPGTRLLVL.

This clonotype was counted between two and nine times. The CDR3 region is CSARDPQGGDGYTF. As DNA, the CDR3 is TGCAGTGCTAGAGATCCCCAGGGAGGGGATGGCTACACCTTC. The genes are TRBV20-1 and TRBJ1-2; perhaps TRBD1 as D (5 bases). The CDR3 spans 14 residues. Germline V gene sequence: CDR1 DFQATT, CDR2 SNEGSKA (reference sequence). Trimming cost V 0 bases and J 6 bases, with 14 bases left between them.

The chain carries TRBV4-1 and TRBJ1-2, with D perhaps TRBD1 (6 bases). V was trimmed by 3 bases and J by 4 bases, leaving 15 bases between them. Germline loops: CDR1 MGHRA, CDR2 YSYEKL. The CDR3 spans 15 residues. CDR3 nucleotide sequence: TGCGCCAGCAGCCAGGCTGATACAGGGAGCTATGGCTACACCTTC. Protein product: CASSQADTGSYGYTF.

V and J are TRBV13 and TRBJ2-7, with D maybe TRBD2 (6 bases). The CDR3 is made up of 13 amino acids. Germline CDR1 PRHDT, CDR2 FYEKMQ (reference sequence). Deletions cut 5 bases from V and 4 bases from J, with 12 bases between. The CDR3 spells CASSNRGRYEQYF. The DNA of the CDR3 is TGTGCCAGCAGCAACCGGGGGAGGTACGAGCAGTACTTC.